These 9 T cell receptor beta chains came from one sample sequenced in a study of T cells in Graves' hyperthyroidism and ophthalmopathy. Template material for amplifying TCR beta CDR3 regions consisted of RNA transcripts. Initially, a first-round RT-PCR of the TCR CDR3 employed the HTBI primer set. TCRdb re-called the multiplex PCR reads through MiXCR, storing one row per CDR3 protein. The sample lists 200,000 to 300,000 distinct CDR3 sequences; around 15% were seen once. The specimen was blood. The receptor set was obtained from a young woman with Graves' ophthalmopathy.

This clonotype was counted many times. The CDR3 region is CASSQTSGPTDTQYF. For the CDR3, the DNA is TGCGCCAGCAGCCAGACTAGCGGTCCCACAGATACGCAGTATTTT. The chain uses TRBV4-3 and TRBJ2-3; the match to TRBD2 covers 9 bases. Germline V gene data show CDR1 as LGHNA and CDR2 as YSLEER. The CDR3 is made up of 15 amino acids. The J segment lost 2 bases and the V segment lost 3 bases, leaving 3 bases of the junction unmatched.

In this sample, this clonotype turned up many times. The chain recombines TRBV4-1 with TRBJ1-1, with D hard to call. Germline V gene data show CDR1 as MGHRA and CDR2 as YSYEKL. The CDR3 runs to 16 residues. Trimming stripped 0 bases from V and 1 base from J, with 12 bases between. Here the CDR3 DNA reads TGCGCCAGCAGCCAAGATCTCGCCTCAGGGAACACTGAAGCTTTCTTT. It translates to CASSQDLASGNTEAFF.

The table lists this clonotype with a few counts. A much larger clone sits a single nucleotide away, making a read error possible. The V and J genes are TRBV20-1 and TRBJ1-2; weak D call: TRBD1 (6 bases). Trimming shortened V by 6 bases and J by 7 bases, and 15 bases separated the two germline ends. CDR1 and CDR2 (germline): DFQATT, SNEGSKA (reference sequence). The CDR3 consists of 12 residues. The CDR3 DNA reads TGCAGTGCCAGTGGGGGGCTCTGTGGCTACACCTTC. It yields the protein CSASGGLCGYTF.

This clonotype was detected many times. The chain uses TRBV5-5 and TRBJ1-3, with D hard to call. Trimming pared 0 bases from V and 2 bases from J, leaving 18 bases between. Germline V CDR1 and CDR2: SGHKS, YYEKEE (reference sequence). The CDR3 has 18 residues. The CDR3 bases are TGTGCCAGCAGCTTGGCCGGGTCAGGTGGGGTTACTGGAAACACCATATATTTT. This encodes CASSLAGSGGVTGNTIYF. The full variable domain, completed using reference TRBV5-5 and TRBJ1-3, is DAGVTQSPTHLIKTRGQQVTLRCSPISGHKSVSWYQQVLGQGPQFIFQYYEKEERGRGNFPDRFSARQFPNYSSELNVNALLLGDSALYLCASSLAGSGGVTGNTIYFGEGSWLTVV.

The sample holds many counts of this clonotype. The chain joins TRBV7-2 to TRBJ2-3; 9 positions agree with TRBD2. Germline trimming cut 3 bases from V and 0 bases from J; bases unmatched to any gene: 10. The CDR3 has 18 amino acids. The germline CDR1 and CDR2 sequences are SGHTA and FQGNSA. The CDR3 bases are TGTGCCAGCAGCTTTAGGCTAGCGGGGTTTTCTAGCACAGATACGCAGTATTTT. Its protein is CASSFRLAGFSSTDTQYF.

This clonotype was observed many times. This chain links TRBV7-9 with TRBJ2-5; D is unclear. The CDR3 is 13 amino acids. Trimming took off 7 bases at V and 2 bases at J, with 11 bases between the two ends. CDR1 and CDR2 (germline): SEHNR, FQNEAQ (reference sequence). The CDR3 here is CASKYTSQETQYF. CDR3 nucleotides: TGTGCCAGCAAATACACATCTCAAGAGACCCAGTACTTC.

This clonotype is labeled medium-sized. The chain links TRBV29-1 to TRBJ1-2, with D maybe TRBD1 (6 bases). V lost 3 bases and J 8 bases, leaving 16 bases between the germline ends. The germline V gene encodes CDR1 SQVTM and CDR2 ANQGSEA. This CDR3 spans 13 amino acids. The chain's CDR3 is CSVDWGGAEGYTF. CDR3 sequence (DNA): TGCAGCGTTGACTGGGGGGGCGCAGAAGGCTACACCTTC.

The CDR3 protein is CAISRGLAGGLGEQYF. For the CDR3, the DNA is TGTGCCATCAGCCGGGGACTAGCGGGGGGCCTCGGAGAGCAGTACTTC. The rearrangement links TRBV10-3 to TRBJ2-7, with TRBD2 matching 15 bases. The V gene end was trimmed by 6 bases and the J gene end by 7 bases; junction bases not matched to a gene: 10. Germline V gene lookup returns CDR1 ENHRY and CDR2 SYGVKD. This CDR3 is 16 amino acids long.

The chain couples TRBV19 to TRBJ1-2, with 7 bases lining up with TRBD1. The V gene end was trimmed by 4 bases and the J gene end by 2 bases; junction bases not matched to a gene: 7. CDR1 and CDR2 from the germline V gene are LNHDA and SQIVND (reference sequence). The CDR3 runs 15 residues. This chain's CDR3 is CASSRTTGQNYGYTF. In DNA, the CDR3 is TGTGCCAGTAGTAGAACCACGGGACAGAACTATGGCTACACCTTC.